This record concerns one TCR beta chain sequence. This CDR3 has 14 amino acids. The germline V gene has CDR1 MNHEY and CDR2 SMNVEV (reference sequence). With 5 bases clipped from V and 4 bases from J, the junction kept 7 bases outside the gene matches. TCRdb keeps only in-frame clones here, not all; method: immunoSEQ multiplex PCR. The sample has under 85,000 clones, 85% to 95% seen once; the top ten hold roughly 0.36%. The data were taken from a study of technical replicates of blood from four donors. The sample comprised T cells isolated from PBMCs. The clonotype originates from a human donor in good health. The chain couples TRBV27 to TRBJ2-7; 8 bases are shared with TRBD1. This CDR3 is CASSPWTGTYEQYF. The CDR3 nucleotides are TGTGCCAGCAGTCCTTGGACAGGGACTTACGAGCAGTACTTC.